The source of this T cell receptor (beta chain) is a study of OX40 agonist ivuxolimab in advanced cancers. Background on the whole study: The costimulatory receptor OX40 (CD134) was targeted by ivuxolimab, a fully human IgG2 agonistic monoclonal antibody. Intravenous ivuxolimab was administered to patients every 2 weeks at six dose levels: 0.01, 0.1, 0.3, 1.5, 3 and 10 mg/kg. Of the roughly 51 patients in dose escalation, 19 had hepatocellular carcinoma, some 15 had melanoma, 9 had renal cell carcinoma and 9 had head and neck cancer. In the dose-escalation cohort, 82.7% of patients were male, and the mean age was approximately 64 years, with a range of about 20 to 79. Patients were allowed to have had prior anti-PD-1, anti-PD-L1 or anti-CTLA-4 therapy, and approximately 40% of the dose-escalation patients had previously received checkpoint inhibitors. Three dose-escalation patients achieved partial responses, one with hepatocellular carcinoma and two with cutaneous melanoma. The purpose of peripheral TCRbeta sequencing was to test whether ivuxolimab changed TCR sequence diversity and led to clonal T-cell expansion. The monotherapy dose-escalation portion (N of about 50 patients) of the phase I ivuxolimab trial is reported in the paper.

Genomic DNA was extracted from sorted cells for sequencing of the TCRbeta CDR3 region. The immunoSEQ Assay was used to sequence the TCRbeta CDR3 regions. The immuneACCESS repertoire file appears here via TCRdb, limited to in-frame rearrangements. These files lack a portion of the clones; in checked studies, under half of the deficit traces to unresolved V genes, and the cause of the others is not known. This sample has over 80,000 clones in its table, and around 90% of those were observed once. The ten biggest clones cover about 1.1% of the sample. Overall study outcomes, separate from this receptor: Low levels of normalized T-cell clonal expansion were also seen in some patients who did not respond. At doses of 0.1 to 3.0 mg/kg, clonal expansion of both CD4+ and CD8+ blood T cells was observed from baseline to week 6. The antigen specificity of the clonally expanded peripheral T cells was not determined. On average, CD8+ T cells showed more expanded clones than CD4+ T cells after ivuxolimab. Partial responders in the 0.1-3.0 mg/kg groups had among the lowest normalized peripheral clonal expansion, especially among CD8+ T cells.

V and J are trimmed by 3 bases and 4 bases, and the gene matches miss 7 bases of the junction. From the germline V gene (reference sequence), CDR1 is SGHNT and CDR2 is YYREEE. The cysteine opens and the phenylalanine closes a CDR3 of 15 amino acids. The kept DNA is CDR3 alone, 45 bases in frame from the first base. Comment on this clone: Its antigen remains undetermined. No base quality information exists; no much larger clone differs at one position.

Patients with a history of autoimmune disease or receiving systemic immunosuppression were excluded from the trial. Peripheral blood for TCR sequencing was collected from all dose cohorts at baseline, on cycle 4 day 1, and on cycle 7 day 1. Samples came from an open-label, multicenter, first-in-human phase I dose-escalation trial of ivuxolimab. Adults with locally advanced or metastatic melanoma, renal cell carcinoma, hepatocellular carcinoma or head and neck squamous cell carcinoma were enrolled in the trial. CD4+ and CD8+ T cells were sorted separately from peripheral blood before TCR sequencing.

This TCR derives from an adult with an advanced solid tumor such as melanoma, head and neck, liver or kidney cancer. Here the sequenced sample was CD4+ or CD8+ T cells sorted from blood, taken in a trial of the OX40 agonist ivuxolimab. The chain is encoded by TRBV5-4 joined to TRBJ1-1; 9 central bases correspond to TRBD1. The CDR3 in this case is CASSSQGARATEAFF. The base sequence is TGTGCCAGCAGCTCACAGGGGGCGCGGGCCACTGAAGCTTTCTTT.